This TCR beta chain was recovered during a study of Ad26.COV2.S vaccination and SARS-CoV-2 variants. The V gene's germline CDR1 is SGHNT and CDR2 YENEEA. CDR3 size: 15 residues. V trimming: 1 base; J trimming: 8 bases; junction bases outside the gene matches: 3. Treatment noted: some 20 received Ad26.COV2.S at low or high dose, single or two shots; about 5 received placebo; per-sample allocation not given. The samples were gathered on day 63 after the first injection of vaccine or placebo. Libraries were prepared by immunoSEQ multiplex PCR; TCRdb keeps only in-frame clonotypes and omits some of them. The table lists around 250,000 clones, 80% to 90% of them singletons.

The receptor was derived from a person between 18 and 60 years old who received the Ad26.COV2.S COVID-19 vaccine or a placebo. The rearrangement links TRBV11-3 to TRBJ2-1, with TRBD1 matching over 12 bases. The sequences come from peripheral blood, collected in a trial of Ad26.COV2.S vaccine versus placebo. The CDR3 here is CASSLGGQGADEQFF. The CDR3 DNA is TGTGCCAGCAGCTTAGGGGGACAGGGGGCGGATGAGCAGTTCTTC.